Below, 10 T cell receptor beta chains from the same sample are listed, as sequenced in a study of blood T cells in healthy people across ages. Primers used in a second PCR of roughly 6 to 11 cycles were a sample-barcoded 5' primer and a J-beta primer mix. TCRdb used MiXCR to reprocess the 5' RACE reads, holding one entry per CDR3 protein. The sample holds 850,000 to 1,000,000 distinct CDR3 sequences, around 49% seen once. The sequencing sample was made of blood. These receptors all come from a young man in good health.

The chain links TRBV11-2 to TRBJ2-5; TRBD2 aligns across 8 bases. Germline V gene lookup returns CDR1 SGHAT and CDR2 FQNNGV. Unmatched junction bases numbered 11, after V lost 6 bases and J lost 5 bases. This CDR3 contains 15 residues. CDR3 in amino acids: CASRAYNGGAETQYF. In DNA, the CDR3 is TGTGCCAGCAGGGCGTATAACGGGGGGGCTGAGACCCAGTACTTC.

The V and J genes are TRBV27 and TRBJ1-2, with a weak D call TRBD1 (6 bases). CDR3 size: 14 residues. Between the trimmed V and J ends, which lost 4 bases and 4 bases, there was a span of 13 bases. Germline V lookup: CDR1 MNHEY, CDR2 SMNVEV (reference sequence). The CDR3 DNA reads as TGTGCCAGCAGTTCCCGGGGGCTTATCTATGGCTACACCTTC. Translated: CASSSRGLIYGYTF.

V and J are TRBV2 and TRBJ2-7; 12 bases are a match to TRBD2. Germline CDR1 and CDR2: SNHLY and FYNNEI. Unmatched junction bases numbered 4, after V lost 5 bases and J lost 5 bases. CDR3 length: 14 residues. CDR3 sequence reads: CASSPRTSGNEQYF. The CDR3 bases are TGTGCCAGCAGTCCAAGGACTAGCGGGAACGAGCAGTACTTC.

The chain joins TRBV28 to TRBJ2-1, with D tentatively TRBD1 or TRBD2 (6 bases each). V lost 6 bases and J 7 bases, leaving 16 bases between the germline ends. The CDR3 sequence is 14 residues long. In germline, CDR1 is MDHEN, CDR2 SYDVKM. CDR3 in amino acids: CASRPDGGGNEQFF. The CDR3 DNA sequence: TGTGCCAGCAGACCCGACGGGGGCGGAAATGAGCAGTTCTTC.

The chain recombines TRBV7-2 with TRBJ2-1; maybe TRBD2 (5 bases). Trimming pared 2 bases from V and 5 bases from J, leaving 13 bases between. The V gene's germline CDR1 is SGHTA and CDR2 FQGNSA. CDR3 length: 15 residues. CDR3 residues: CASSLFPGKNNEQFF. As DNA, the CDR3 is TGTGCCAGCAGCTTATTTCCGGGAAAGAACAATGAGCAGTTCTTC.

The rearrangement joins TRBV2 to TRBJ2-2; no clear D gene. V shed 0 bases and J shed 7 bases, with 3 bases lying between them. Germline CDR1 reads SNHLY; CDR2 reads FYNNEI. CDR3 length: 12 amino acids. CDR3: CASSEARGELFF. In DNA form, the CDR3 reads TGTGCCAGCAGTGAAGCGCGCGGGGAGCTGTTTTTT.

The J gene is TRBJ1-6, the V gene TRBV7-2, with D unresolved. CDR3 length equals 14 residues. The V gene's germline CDR1 is SGHTA and CDR2 FQGNSA. V was cut by 8 bases and J by 4 bases, with 12 bases left in between. The DNA for the CDR3 is TGTGCCAGCTGCCTCGGATTTTATAATTCACCCCTCCACTTT. Residues: CASCLGFYNSPLHF.

This clonotype was recorded a few times. V gene TRBV2 combines with J gene TRBJ1-2, with a tentative D call TRBD1 (6 bases). Germline CDR1 is SNHLY and CDR2 is FYNNEI. Trimming left V 5 bases short and J 5 bases short, with 21 bases between. The CDR3 is 16 amino acids. The CDR3 coding sequence is TGTGCCAGCAGTCAGGGGAGGCCAGGGGAAGGATATGGCTACACCTTC. Translated: CASSQGRPGEGYGYTF.

The chain employs TRBV20-1 and TRBJ2-3, with a tentative D call TRBD2 (5 bases). Germline assignment: CDR1 DFQATT and CDR2 SNEGSKA (reference sequence). The CDR3 loop spans 16 amino acids. Trimming stripped 0 bases from V and 8 bases from J, with 21 bases between. CDR3 in amino acids: CSARDRVTPLRGTQYF. The CDR3, as DNA: TGCAGTGCTAGAGATCGCGTGACTCCCCTTCGGGGTACGCAGTATTTT.

As to this clonotype: A junction boundary mismatches the germline segment, possibly from a read error. V is TRBV4-1 and J is TRBJ1-6; 7 bases match TRBD1. Per germline, CDR1 MGHRA and CDR2 YSYEKL. CDR3 length: 14 residues. This CDR3 reads CASSPRQGWSPPHF. The CDR3 DNA reads as TGCGCCAGCAGCCCGCGACAGGGTTGGTCACCCCCCCACTTT.